Listed here are 18 T cell receptor beta chains from one sample, sequenced in a study of patients and donors after allogeneic stem cell transplantation. A single record per CDR3 protein comes from TCRdb applying MiXCR to the RT-PCR reads. The sample includes tens of thousands of distinct CDR3 sequences, approximately 5% seen only once; the top ten take around 3%. The sample taken for sequencing was blood, either unsorted or a sorted T cell fraction (not recorded which). These receptors came from a human donor who was either an allogeneic HSCT recipient or a stem cell or donor lymphocyte infusion donor (not recorded which). It is not recorded whose cells these are; they may come from a transplant donor.

This clonotype showed up many times. CDR3 DNA: TGTGCCAGCAGCCCTCTGCGCGGTTACAATGAGCAGTTCTTC. It is translated as CASSPLRGYNEQFF. V gene TRBV3-1 combines with J gene TRBJ2-1; D unresolved. Trimming removed 4 bases from V and 4 bases from J, with 11 bases in between. The CDR3 is 14 amino acids. CDR1 is LGHDT and CDR2 is YNNKEL in the germline V gene (reference sequence).

This clonotype was picked up many times. V is TRBV6-6 and J is TRBJ2-7, with TRBD1 matching 7 bases. The CDR3 has 12 residues. CDR1 is MNHNY, CDR2 SVGAGI, per germline (reference sequence). After removal of 6 bases from V and 2 bases from J, the junction contained 1 base not matched to a gene. CDR3 residues: CASSGTAYEQYF. Here the CDR3 DNA reads TGTGCCAGCAGCGGGACAGCCTACGAGCAGTACTTC.

This clonotype was seen many times. This chain uses TRBV7-8 with TRBJ2-3; D is uncertain. Germline CDR1 reads SGHVS; CDR2 reads FQNEAQ. This CDR3 has 16 residues. Trimming left V 5 bases short and J 9 bases short, with 24 bases between. DNA of the CDR3: TGTGCCAGCAGCCTCTCCGGACGGTCCCCACCAAGGACGCAGTATTTT. This codes for CASSLSGRSPPRTQYF.

In its sample, this clonotype was seen many times. This sequence joins TRBV4-1 and TRBJ2-5; D possibly corresponds to TRBD2 (6 bases). Germline assignment: CDR1 MGHRA and CDR2 YSYEKL. The V and J ends lost 0 bases and 4 bases respectively, with 12 bases between them. The CDR3 totals 15 residues. The DNA for the CDR3 is TGCGCCAGCAGCCAAGATGGAAGGGGAGGAGAGACCCAGTACTTC. This encodes CASSQDGRGGETQYF.

This clonotype was picked up a small number of times. CDR3 loop: CASKRNYGYTF. The CDR3 bases are TGTGCCAGCAAACGGAACTATGGCTACACCTTC. The rearrangement uses TRBV28 and TRBJ1-2, with D uncertain. The CDR3 covers 11 residues. CDR1 is MDHEN and CDR2 is SYDVKM in the germline V gene. Trimming shortened V by 7 bases and J by 2 bases, and 5 bases separated the two germline ends.

This sequence joins TRBV5-1 and TRBJ2-3; 14 bases line up with TRBD2. This CDR3 has 19 residues. CDR1 and CDR2 (germline): SGHRS, YFSETQ. V was clipped by 4 bases and J by 1 base; unmatched bases: 11. CDR3 bases: TGCGCCAGCAGCCCTGGGGGGACTAGCGGGGGACGACGCACAGATACGCAGTATTTT. Translating it yields CASSPGGTSGGRRTDTQYF.

This clonotype occurred many times. The chain couples TRBV7-2 to TRBJ2-1, with 10 bases identical to TRBD2. The V gene's germline CDR1 is SGHTA and CDR2 FQGNSA. This CDR3 comprises 15 residues. The V gene end was trimmed by 1 base and the J gene end by 7 bases; junction bases not matched to a gene: 4. In nucleotides, the CDR3 is TGTGCCAGCAGCTTAGACAGCGGGGGGGCGAATGAGCAGTTCTTC. It encodes CASSLDSGGANEQFF. Supplemented by reference TRBV7-2 and TRBJ2-1, the full variable domain reads GAGVSQSPSNKVTEKGKDVELRCDPISGHTALYWYRQSLGQGLEFLIYFQGNSAPDKSGLPSDRFSAERTGGSVSTLTIQRTQQEDSAVYLCASSLDSGGANEQFFGPGTRLTVL.

V is TRBV19 and J is TRBJ1-1; 8 positions match TRBD1. V was clipped by 8 bases and J by 1 base; unmatched bases: 6. CDR3 size: 14 residues. CDR1 and CDR2 from the germline V gene are LNHDA and SQIVND (reference sequence). The CDR3 DNA sequence: TGTGCCAGTGGGATCCAGGGGGCGAACACTGAAGCTTTCTTT. Translated: CASGIQGANTEAFF.

Many counts were recorded for this clonotype. The chain links TRBV11-2 to TRBJ1-1, with a tentative D call TRBD1 (5 bases). Trimming left V 5 bases short and J 5 bases short, with 18 bases between. The CDR3 totals 15 residues. Germline V gene lookup returns CDR1 SGHAT and CDR2 FQNNGV. The CDR3: CASSITRDLPTEAFF. The CDR3 DNA reads as TGTGCCAGCAGCATTACCCGGGACCTGCCGACTGAAGCTTTCTTT.

This clonotype has just a few counts. The chain uses TRBV12-5 and TRBJ1-2; 8 bases align to TRBD1. Trimming at V came to 7 bases and at J to 8 bases, leaving 6 bases not matched to a gene. Germline loops: CDR1 LGHNT, CDR2 FRNRAP. The CDR3 covers 12 residues. The DNA for the CDR3 is TGTGCTAGTGTCCAGGGGGCGCGAGGCTACACCTTC. Protein: CASVQGARGYTF.

This clonotype was counted ten times or more. The chain employs TRBV12-3 or TRBV12-4 and TRBJ2-5, with D perhaps TRBD1 (5 bases). Trimming removed 5 bases from V and 5 bases from J, with 12 bases in between. The CDR3 is made up of 13 amino acids. The CDR3 protein is CASSPGWKETQYF. The CDR3 DNA follows: TGTGCCAGCAGTCCAGGGTGGAAGGAGACCCAGTACTTC.

This clonotype was seen many times. The CDR3 DNA reads TGCAGTGCTAGAGATCCGGGTACCCCCTCTGGAAACACCATATATTTT. Protein: CSARDPGTPSGNTIYF. V gene TRBV20-1 combines with J gene TRBJ1-3; D ambiguous. Trimming removed 0 bases from V and 0 bases from J, with 12 bases in between. The CDR3 extends over 16 amino acids. In germline, CDR1 is DFQATT, CDR2 SNEGSKA (reference sequence).

This clonotype was counted ten times or more. This sequence joins TRBV6-9 and TRBJ1-1; the D is unclear. The CDR3 is 17 residues long. Trimming left V 6 bases short and J 5 bases short, with 25 bases between. The germline V gene encodes CDR1 MNHGY and CDR2 SVAAGI. The DNA for the CDR3 is TGTGCCAGCAGCTTCACCCCAATCAAGGGTCTATCGACTGAAGCTTTCTTT. As protein: CASSFTPIKGLSTEAFF.

Many counts were recorded for this clonotype. The V gene is TRBV7-9, the J gene TRBJ2-5, with a tentative D call TRBD2 (6 bases). Trimming pared 1 base from V and 2 bases from J, leaving 11 bases between. This CDR3 contains 15 residues. Looked up from germline, CDR1 is SEHNR and CDR2 is FQNEAQ (reference sequence). Written as DNA, the CDR3 is TGTGCCAGCAGCTTAGATCGGGGGACTCAAGAGACCCAGTACTTC. Translating it yields CASSLDRGTQETQYF.

This clonotype occurred many times. The chain carries TRBV7-3 and TRBJ1-3; 8 nucleotides agree with TRBD1. From germline, CDR1 is SGHTA and CDR2 FQGTGA. V was clipped by 5 bases and J by 2 bases; unmatched bases: 14. The length of the CDR3 is 18 residues. The CDR3 nucleotides read TGTGCCAGCAGCCCCGCTCCAGGGACAGGAACGACTGGAAACACCATATATTTT. This encodes CASSPAPGTGTTGNTIYF.

In its sample, this clonotype was seen many times. The CDR3 region has the DNA TGCAGTGCTAGACCGACAGGGGCAGATACGCAGTATTTT. This gives the protein CSARPTGADTQYF. The chain joins TRBV20-1 to TRBJ2-3, with TRBD1 matching 8 bases. In germline, CDR1 is DFQATT, CDR2 SNEGSKA (reference sequence). There are 13 residues in the CDR3. The V and J ends lost 2 bases and 4 bases, in that order; junction bases with no gene match: 2.

This clonotype was counted at least ten times. The chain is built from TRBV5-1 and TRBJ2-3, with 10 bases lining up with TRBD2. The CDR3 contains 16 residues. Germline V CDR1 and CDR2: SGHRS, YFSETQ. J was trimmed by 2 bases and V by 0 bases; bases with no gene match: 3. The CDR3 region is CASSLGLAGFTDTQYF. Written as DNA, the CDR3 is TGCGCCAGCAGCTTGGGACTAGCGGGTTTCACAGATACGCAGTATTTT.

The table lists this clonotype with many counts. This chain uses TRBV4-2 with TRBJ1-6, with D possibly matching TRBD1 (6 bases). CDR3 length: 16 residues. V was pared by 0 bases and J by 8 bases, with 14 bases between. CDR1 is LGHNA, CDR2 YNFKEQ, per germline. CDR3 protein: CASSQDTGTRDSPLHF. The CDR3 DNA reads as TGTGCCAGCAGCCAAGACACCGGGACACGGGATTCACCCCTCCACTTT.